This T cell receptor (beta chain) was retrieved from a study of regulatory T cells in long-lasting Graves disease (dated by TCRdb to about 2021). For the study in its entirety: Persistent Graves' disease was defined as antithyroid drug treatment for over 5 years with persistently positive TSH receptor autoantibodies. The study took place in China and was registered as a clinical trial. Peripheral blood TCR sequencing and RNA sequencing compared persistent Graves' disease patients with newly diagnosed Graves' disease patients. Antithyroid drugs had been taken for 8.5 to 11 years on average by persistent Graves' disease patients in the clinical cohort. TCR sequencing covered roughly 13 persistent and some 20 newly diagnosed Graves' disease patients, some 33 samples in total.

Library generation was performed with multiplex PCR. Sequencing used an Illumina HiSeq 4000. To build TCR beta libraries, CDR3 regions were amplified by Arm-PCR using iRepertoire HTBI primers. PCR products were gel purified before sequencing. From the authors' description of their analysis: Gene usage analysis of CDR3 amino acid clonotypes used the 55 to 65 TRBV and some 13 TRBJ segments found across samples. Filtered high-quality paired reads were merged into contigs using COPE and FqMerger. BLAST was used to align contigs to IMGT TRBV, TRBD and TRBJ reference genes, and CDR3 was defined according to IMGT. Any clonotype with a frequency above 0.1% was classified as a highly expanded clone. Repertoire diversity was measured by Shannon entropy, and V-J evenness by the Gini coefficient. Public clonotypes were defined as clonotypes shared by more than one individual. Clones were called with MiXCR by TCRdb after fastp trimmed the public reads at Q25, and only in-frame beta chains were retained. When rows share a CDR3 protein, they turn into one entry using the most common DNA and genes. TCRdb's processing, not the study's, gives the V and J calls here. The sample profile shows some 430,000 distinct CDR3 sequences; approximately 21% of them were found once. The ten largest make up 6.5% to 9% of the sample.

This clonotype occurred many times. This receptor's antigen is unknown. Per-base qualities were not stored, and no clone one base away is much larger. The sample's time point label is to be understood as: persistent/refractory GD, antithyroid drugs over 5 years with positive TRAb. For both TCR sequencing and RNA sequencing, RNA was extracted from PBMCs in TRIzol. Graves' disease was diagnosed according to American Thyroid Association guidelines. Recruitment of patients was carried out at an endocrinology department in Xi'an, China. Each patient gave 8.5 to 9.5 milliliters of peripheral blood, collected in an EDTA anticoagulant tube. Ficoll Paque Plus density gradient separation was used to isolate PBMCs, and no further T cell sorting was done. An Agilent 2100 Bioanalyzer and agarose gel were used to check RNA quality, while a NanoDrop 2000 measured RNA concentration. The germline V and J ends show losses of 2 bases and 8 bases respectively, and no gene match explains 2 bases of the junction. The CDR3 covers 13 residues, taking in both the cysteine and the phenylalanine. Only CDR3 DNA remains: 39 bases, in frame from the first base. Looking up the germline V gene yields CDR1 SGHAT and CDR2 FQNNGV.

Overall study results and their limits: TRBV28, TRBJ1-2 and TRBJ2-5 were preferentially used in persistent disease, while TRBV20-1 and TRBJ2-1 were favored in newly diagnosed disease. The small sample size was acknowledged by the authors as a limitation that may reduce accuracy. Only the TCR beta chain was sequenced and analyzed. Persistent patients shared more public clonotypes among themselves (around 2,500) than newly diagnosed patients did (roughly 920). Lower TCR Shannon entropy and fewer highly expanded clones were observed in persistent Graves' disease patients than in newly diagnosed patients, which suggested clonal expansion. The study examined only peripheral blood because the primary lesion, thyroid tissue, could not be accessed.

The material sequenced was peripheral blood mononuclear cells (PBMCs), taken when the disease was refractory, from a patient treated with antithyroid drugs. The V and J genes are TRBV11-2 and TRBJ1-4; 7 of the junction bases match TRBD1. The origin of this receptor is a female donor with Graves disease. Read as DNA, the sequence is TGTGCCAGCAGCTTAAGGGGACAGGAAAAACTGTTTTTT. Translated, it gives CASSLRGQEKLFF.